This T cell receptor (beta chain) was sequenced in a study of human T cells and chemical hapten exposure. Study at large: Per-sample TCR yield variation was attributed mainly to small pooled library volume differences. Study findings and constraints: Having alopecia, the donors may differ immunologically from healthy people. Among TCRs, those above 1 in 1000 frequency were unaffected by DPC sensitization.

Germline V CDR1 and CDR2: GTSNPN, SVGIG (reference sequence). There are 13 residues in the CDR3. J gave up 10 bases and V 0 bases, and 8 bases lay outside the gene matches. Specified time point: patch test 2, 6 weeks after DPC sensitization. The treatment: therapeutic diphenylcyclopropenone sensitization with weekly scalp DPC. This clonotype occurred a few times. The antigen remains unidentified. Within the library, unique molecular identifiers were attached to each individual cDNA molecule. TCRdb called the RACE reads again in MiXCR, with one record for every CDR3 protein. The sample shows approximately 82,000 distinct CDR3 sequences, 6.5% to 8% of them seen only once.

The input for sequencing was whole blood, taken in connection with sensitization to the hapten diphenylcyclopropenone (DPC). The chain recombines TRBV30 with TRBJ1-1, with 7 bases fitting TRBD1. The receptor comes from a woman aged 25 to 39 with alopecia areata. Some clones in this sample may be carry-over from other donors' samples. The CDR3 nucleotides are TGTGCCTGGAGTGTTTCAGGGGGTGGTGGAGCTTTCTTT. Protein: CAWSVSGGGGAFF. Variable domain in full (rest from reference TRBV30 and TRBJ1-1): SQTIHQWPATLVQPVGSPLSLECTVEGTSNPNLYWYRQAAGRGLQLLFYSVGIGQISSEVPQNLSASRPQDRQFILSSKKLLLSDSGFYLCAWSVSGGGGAFFGQGTRLTVV.